A selection of T cell receptor beta chains follows, all from one sample in a study of graft-versus-host responses after intestinal transplantation. Sequencing used immunoSEQ multiplex PCR; TCRdb keeps in-frame clones, though not all of them. The sample has 85,000 to 100,000 clones; 85% to 95% are singletons. For these TCRs, the target antigens are not known. Sequencing was performed on unstimulated CD8+ T cells sorted from spleen or lymph node cells, taken before transplant. The origin of the receptors is a human donor who was the organ donor for an intestinal transplant. CDR3s include the opening cysteine and the closing phenylalanine or tryptophan.

>TRBV29-1|TRBJ2-1
CSVEYLPYNEQFF
>TRBV2|TRBJ1-4
CASSEGGGPNEKLFF
>TRBV29-1|TRBJ2-1
CSALGQFRANEQFF
>TRBV5-4|TRBJ2-1
CASSGGLADLYNEQFF
>TRBV13|TRBJ2-7
CASSIGQGAYEQYF
>TRBV4-1|TRBJ2-3
CASSQVELAVFKDTQYF
>TRBV30|TRBJ1-3
CAWRVPGTGRTSGNTIYF
>TRBV4-2|TRBJ2-7
CASSQELGIGQGAYEQYF
>TRBV6-1|TRBJ2-7
CASSGTSGRAGGVEQYF
>TRBV6-5|TRBJ1-6
CASSYGGDNSPLHF
>TRBV9|TRBJ2-2
CASSVVASGGHQNTGELFF
>TRBV7-9|TRBJ2-2
CASSGRDRGNTGELFF
>TRBV28|TRBJ2-5
CASGLTGGAGETQYF
>TRBV13|TRBJ2-7
CASSRGDGPSSYEQYF
>TRBV5-8|TRBJ2-7
CASSLVIWPQGTDEQYF
>TRBV5-6|TRBJ1-2
CASSLAGTTNYGYTF
>TRBV27|TRBJ1-1
CASSLAGNTEAFF
>TRBV13|TRBJ1-1
CASSFGAGATEAFF
>TRBV4-1|TRBJ2-3
CASSQPLAEETYF